This T cell receptor (beta chain) comes out of a study of blood T cells in healthy people across ages. CDR3 length equals 14 residues. V shed 2 bases and J 4 bases; nucleotides not matched to a gene: 1. Looked up from germline, CDR1 is SGHTA and CDR2 is FQGNSA. With a J-beta primer mix and a sample-barcoded 5' primer, a second PCR ran about 7 to 12 cycles. From the 5' RACE reads, TCRdb called clonotypes with MiXCR, one entry per CDR3 protein. The sample gives 650,000 to 1,000,000 distinct CDR3 sequences, roughly 34% of which show up once; over 10% is in the top ten. The sample consisted of blood. The chain carries TRBV7-2 and TRBJ1-5; 8 bases map to TRBD1. The TCR sequence derives from a man in his late teens or twenties in good health. The CDR3 DNA follows: TGTGCCAGCAGCTTAAGGACAGGGAATCAGCCCCAGCATTTT. Protein product: CASSLRTGNQPQHF. The complete variable domain, with remaining parts taken from reference TRBV7-2 and TRBJ1-5, reads GAGVSQSPSNKVTEKGKDVELRCDPISGHTALYWYRQSLGQGLEFLIYFQGNSAPDKSGLPSDRFSAERTGGSVSTLTIQRTQQEDSAVYLCASSLRTGNQPQHFGDGTRLSIL.